Each of the 15 T cell receptor beta chains below was sequenced from the same sample in a study of T cells in Graves' hyperthyroidism and ophthalmopathy. From RNA transcripts, TCR beta CDR3 regions were amplified. TCR CDR3 underwent first-round RT-PCR with the HTBI primer set. Each CDR3 protein gets one entry after TCRdb re-called the multiplex PCR reads with MiXCR. The sample has about 300,000 distinct CDR3 sequences, 12% to 15% seen once; the top ten hold 7.9%. Material for sequencing was blood. Receptors originate from a middle-aged woman with Graves' hyperthyroidism.

This clonotype was observed a handful of times. The rearrangement joins TRBV10-3 to TRBJ1-2; D gene ambiguous. V was cut by 7 bases and J by 2 bases, with 14 bases left in between. Per the germline V gene, CDR1 is ENHRY and CDR2 is SYGVKD. The CDR3 consists of 14 residues. The CDR3 spells CAITTSPENYGYTF. As DNA, the CDR3 is TGTGCCATCACCACATCCCCAGAGAACTATGGCTACACCTTC.

V is TRBV6-1 and J is TRBJ2-2, with D perhaps assigned TRBD1 or TRBD2 (5 bases each). Trimming left V 2 bases short and J 4 bases short, with 14 bases between. Germline V gene sequence: CDR1 MNHNS, CDR2 SASEGT. CDR3 size: 16 residues. In DNA form, the CDR3 reads TGTGCCAGCAGTGAACGACAGCGGAGTACCACCGGGGAGCTGTTTTTT. Encoded protein: CASSERQRSTTGELFF.

This clonotype was detected ten times or more. V and J are TRBV7-8 and TRBJ1-1; D remains unclear. Germline V lookup: CDR1 SGHVS, CDR2 FQNEAQ. The V gene lost 2 bases and the J gene lost 3 bases, with 7 bases spanning the gap. There are 13 residues in the CDR3. The CDR3 DNA is TGTGCCAGCAGCTTATCTTCACACACTGAAGCTTTCTTT. Encoded protein: CASSLSSHTEAFF.

This clonotype has a single count. The J gene is TRBJ2-1, the V gene TRBV6-2 or TRBV6-3; 7 bases align to TRBD2. The J segment lost 15 bases and the V segment lost 7 bases, leaving 18 bases of the junction unmatched. The CDR3 sequence is 14 residues long. Germline V gene sequence: CDR1 MNHEY, CDR2 SVGEGT. The CDR3 DNA follows: TGTGCCAGCACTCGACTAGCTGAAGCAGGGTTGGTGTTCTTC. Translation: CASTRLAEAGLVFF.

This clonotype was counted ten times or more. This chain uses TRBV2 with TRBJ2-7, with 7 bases lining up with TRBD2. The CDR3 extends over 14 amino acids. The V gene end was trimmed by 1 base and the J gene end by 3 bases; junction bases not matched to a gene: 3. CDR1 SNHLY and CDR2 FYNNEI come from the germline V gene. CDR3 coding DNA: TGTGCCAGCAGTGAAGAGGGAGGGAGCTACGAGCAGTACTTC. Translation: CASSEEGGSYEQYF.

In its sample, this clonotype was seen many times. The chain joins TRBV11-2 to TRBJ2-1; 10 nucleotides agree with TRBD2. There are 16 residues in the CDR3. The V gene end was trimmed by 3 bases and the J gene end by 7 bases; junction bases not matched to a gene: 9. In germline, CDR1 is SGHAT, CDR2 FQNNGV. Here the CDR3 reads CASSLGAGGVWNEQFF. For the CDR3, the DNA is TGTGCCAGCAGCTTGGGAGCGGGAGGGGTATGGAATGAGCAGTTCTTC. Full variable domain (rest looked up from reference TRBV11-2 and TRBJ2-1): EAGVAQSPRYKIIEKRQSVAFWCNPISGHATLYWYQQILGQGPKLLIQFQNNGVVDDSQLPKDRFSAERLKGVDSTLKIQPAKLEDSAVYLCASSLGAGGVWNEQFFGPGTRLTVL.

This clonotype was picked up many times. The CDR3: CSASDRDLYYEQYF. In DNA, the CDR3 is TGCAGTGCTAGCGACCGGGACTTGTACTACGAGCAGTACTTC. The V gene is TRBV20-1, the J gene TRBJ2-7, with a tentative D call TRBD2 (6 bases). Per germline, CDR1 DFQATT and CDR2 SNEGSKA (reference sequence). V dropped 3 bases and J dropped 3 bases, with 15 bases sitting between them. The CDR3 extends over 14 amino acids.

V usage is TRBV19 and J usage is TRBJ2-4; possibly TRBD2 for D (5 bases). Germline V gene lookup returns CDR1 LNHDA and CDR2 SQIVND (reference sequence). The CDR3 sequence is 14 residues long. The V end lost 10 bases, the J end lost 3 bases, and 16 bases lay between the germline ends. The DNA for the CDR3 is TGTGCCAACAAAGTAGTGGGGAGCAAAAACATTCAGTACTTC. It codes for CANKVVGSKNIQYF.

Worth noting for this clonotype: A junction boundary mismatches the germline segment, possibly from a read error. The chain joins TRBV3-1 to TRBJ2-7; 11 positions agree with TRBD2. The CDR3 contains 15 residues. Germline V gives CDR1 LGHDT, CDR2 YNNKEL (reference sequence). The CDR3: CASSFVASGRYGQYF. The DNA of the CDR3 is TGTGCCAGCAGCTTCGTAGCTAGCGGGAGGTACGGGCAGTACTTC.

V usage is TRBV4-2 and J usage is TRBJ2-1; 12 bases align to TRBD2. Germline CDR1 reads LGHNA; CDR2 reads YNFKEQ. This CDR3 region has 14 residues. The J segment lost 10 bases and the V segment lost 3 bases, leaving 4 bases of the junction unmatched. CDR3 bases: TGTGCCAGCAGCCAGCTAGCGGGAGGGGGGGAGCAGTTCTTC. Protein: CASSQLAGGGEQFF.

This clonotype was counted many times. V and J are TRBV28 and TRBJ2-1; 14 bases agree with TRBD2. Germline assignment: CDR1 MDHEN and CDR2 SYDVKM. The V segment lost 5 bases and the J segment 8 bases; nucleotides outside the gene matches: 14. This CDR3 comprises 18 residues. CDR3 loop: CASSHLRLAGGRVHEQFF. CDR3 bases: TGTGCCAGCAGTCACCTCCGACTAGCGGGAGGGCGGGTCCATGAGCAGTTCTTC.

The table lists this clonotype with many counts. The J gene is TRBJ2-7, the V gene TRBV20-1, with 13 bases aligning to TRBD2. The CDR3 length is 15 residues. The germline V gene has CDR1 DFQATT and CDR2 SNEGSKA (reference sequence). Trimming at V came to 3 bases and at J to 2 bases, leaving 4 bases not matched to a gene. The CDR3: CSARGTSGMAYEQYF. The CDR3 region has the DNA TGCAGTGCTAGGGGGACTAGCGGGATGGCCTACGAGCAGTACTTC.

This clonotype has at least ten counts. The V call is TRBV12-3 or TRBV12-4, the J call TRBJ1-2; D is unresolved. V dropped 0 bases and J dropped 3 bases, with 2 bases sitting between them. The CDR3 is 12 residues long. CDR3 in amino acids: CASSLAHYGYTF. The CDR3 nucleotides read TGTGCCAGCAGTTTAGCCCACTATGGCTACACCTTC.

This chain connects TRBV5-1 to TRBJ2-7; the match to TRBD1 covers 7 bases. CDR3 length: 14 amino acids. Trimming cost V 7 bases and J 5 bases; bases outside gene matches: 12. CDR1 SGHRS and CDR2 YFSETQ come from the germline V gene. The CDR3 nucleotides read TGCGCCAGCGCATTGAGGGGGCCTTTAGACGAGCAGTACTTC. Amino acids: CASALRGPLDEQYF.

This clonotype was recorded many times. This chain joins TRBV27 and TRBJ2-7; TRBD1 might be the D (5 bases). The CDR3 loop spans 15 amino acids. Per the germline V gene, CDR1 is MNHEY and CDR2 is SMNVEV (reference sequence). V was clipped by 2 bases and J by 3 bases, with 14 bases between them. The CDR3 loop reads CASSLVQGYVYEQYF. In nucleotides, the CDR3 is TGTGCCAGCAGTTTAGTTCAGGGTTACGTCTACGAGCAGTACTTC.